This TCR beta chain appears in the sequencing data of a study of shared clonotypes between healthy human individuals. Generated by immunoSEQ multiplex PCR, the TCRdb table keeps only in-frame clones and is missing some. The data show 950,000 to 1,100,000 clones, about three quarters seen once. This clone was recorded a few times. The receptor's source is a man younger than 35 in good health. The sequencing input was memory CD4+ T cells sorted from blood. Stated subset: CD45RA-negative fraction.

As DNA, the CDR3 is TGTGCCAGCAGTTTTCCCCCCAGGGTAGCGGGGTACAATGAGCAGTTCTTC. This gives the protein CASSFPPRVAGYNEQFF. The chain uses TRBV7-9 and TRBJ2-1; 8 bases map to TRBD2. CDR3 length equals 17 residues. V lost 6 bases, J lost 4 bases, and 14 bases stayed unmatched. From germline, CDR1 is SEHNR and CDR2 FQNEAQ (reference sequence).